A single sample gave rise to the 7 T cell receptor beta chains below, sequenced in a study of control samples from healthy donors and cancer patients. Sequencing was performed with immunoSEQ multiplex PCR; in TCRdb, only in-frame clones are kept and a portion is missing. The sample lists approximately 170,000 clones; 80% to 95% were seen once. The specimen was blood. These receptor sequences come from a woman aged 25 to 45 in good health.

The sample holds a few counts of this clone. V gene TRBV2 combines with J gene TRBJ2-7, with a possible D match to TRBD2 (6 bases). The CDR3 runs 13 residues. CDR1 is SNHLY, CDR2 FYNNEI, per germline. V lost 5 bases and J lost 5, with 13 bases in between. In DNA form, the CDR3 reads TGTGCCAGCAGTATAACCTTAGCGGACGAGCAGTACTTC. This gives the protein CASSITLADEQYF.

This chain's CDR3 is CASSDRTSGNTIYF. The CDR3 DNA reads TGTGCCAGTTCCGACAGGACCTCTGGAAACACCATATATTTT. The chain uses TRBV19 and TRBJ1-3; weak D call: TRBD1 (6 bases). This CDR3 is built from 14 residues. The V end was cut by 8 bases, the J end by 0 bases, with 11 bases between. CDR1 and CDR2 (germline): LNHDA, SQIVND (reference sequence). Supplemented by reference TRBV19 and TRBJ1-3, the full variable domain reads DGGITQSPKYLFRKEGQNVTLSCEQNLNHDAMYWYRQDPGQGLRLIYYSQIVNDFQKGDIAEGYSVSREKKESFPLTVTSAQKNPTAFYLCASSDRTSGNTIYFGEGSWLTVV.

J is TRBJ2-1 and V is TRBV4-2; D uncertain. Germline V gene sequence: CDR1 LGHNA, CDR2 YNFKEQ. The CDR3 is made up of 13 amino acids. The germline V and J ends were trimmed by 3 bases and 4 bases, with 7 bases remaining between them. The CDR3 nucleotides read TGTGCCAGCAGCCAGGGCCAGTACAATGAGCAGTTCTTC. As protein: CASSQGQYNEQFF.

This clone was seen just once. The chain links TRBV7-2 to TRBJ2-7; 9 nucleotides align to TRBD1. The V and J ends lost 6 bases and 2 bases, in that order; junction bases with no gene match: 8. CDR1 is SGHTA, CDR2 FQGNSA, per germline. There are 15 residues in the CDR3. CDR3 nucleotides: TGTGCCAGCAGTTTCGACCGGGACAGGGCCTACGAGCAGTACTTC. Encoded protein: CASSFDRDRAYEQYF.

This clone turned up a few times. V usage is TRBV4-1 and J usage is TRBJ1-4; D may be TRBD1 (5 bases). The CDR3 is made up of 15 amino acids. Germline V CDR1 and CDR2: MGHRA, YSYEKL. V lost 3 bases and J lost 3, with 11 bases in between. The CDR3 DNA follows: TGCGCCAGCAGCCAGCAGGGCTACCCTAATGAAAAACTGTTTTTT. It translates to CASSQQGYPNEKLFF.

This clone was seen only once. This chain joins TRBV3-1 (or the pseudogene TRBV3-2) and TRBJ2-2, with no clear D. CDR3 length: 16 residues. V shed 7 bases and J shed 0 bases, with 15 bases lying between them. Germline assignment: CDR1 LGHDT and CDR2 YNNKEL (reference sequence). DNA of the CDR3: TGTGCCAGCACGGACCTCCCGCTGACGAACACCGGGGAGCTGTTTTTT. It is translated as CASTDLPLTNTGELFF.

This clone was observed a single time. The chain joins TRBV5-4 to TRBJ2-1, with 11 bases lining up with TRBD2. Germline lookup yields CDR1 SGHNT and CDR2 YYREEE (reference sequence). V was clipped by 1 base and J by 8 bases; unmatched bases: 5. This CDR3 is 15 amino acids long. The CDR3 loop reads CASSLTSGRKDEQFF. The CDR3 DNA follows: TGTGCCAGCAGCTTGACTAGCGGGAGAAAAGATGAGCAGTTCTTC.